A single sample gave rise to the 30 T cell receptor beta chains below, sequenced in a study of blood T cell repertoires in COVID-19. TCRdb's copy holds only in-frame clones and misses some; the assay was immunoSEQ multiplex PCR. This sample has roughly 200,000 clones, with roughly four fifths found just once. The sample taken for sequencing was peripheral blood. The receptors were sampled from a man aged 50-59 years who had recovered from COVID-19.

The rearrangement uses TRBV3-1 (or the pseudogene TRBV3-2) and TRBJ1-5, with D hard to call. This CDR3 is built from 12 residues. The germline V gene has CDR1 LGHDT and CDR2 YNNKEL (reference sequence). Trimming pared 2 bases from V and 7 bases from J, leaving 6 bases between. CDR3 coding DNA: TGTGCCAGCAGCCAACTGTTACAGCCCCAGCATTTT. Translation: CASSQLLQPQHF.

The chain combines TRBV7-9 with TRBJ2-1, with D unresolved. In germline, CDR1 is SEHNR, CDR2 FQNEAQ (reference sequence). The CDR3 is made up of 14 amino acids. Between the trimmed V and J ends, which lost 1 base and 8 bases, there was a span of 12 bases. In DNA form, the CDR3 reads TGTGCCAGCAGCTTAGAGAGTGTTTTCCATGAGCAGTTCTTC. It encodes CASSLESVFHEQFF.

The V and J genes are TRBV29-1 and TRBJ2-7; 7 nucleotides agree with TRBD1. The CDR3 is 13 amino acids. Germline V gives CDR1 SQVTM, CDR2 ANQGSEA. Here the CDR3 reads CSVNRGDTYEQYF. The CDR3 DNA follows: TGCAGTGTTAACAGGGGCGATACCTACGAGCAGTACTTC.

The chain carries TRBV6-2 or TRBV6-3 and TRBJ2-7; 8 bases map to TRBD2. The length of the CDR3 is 16 residues. V dropped 4 bases and J dropped 2; count of bases not matched to a gene: 10. CDR1 MNHEY and CDR2 SVGEGT come from the germline V gene. CDR3 residues: CASSFKREPLTYEQYF. The CDR3 coding sequence is TGTGCCAGCAGTTTCAAGCGGGAGCCCCTCACCTACGAGCAGTACTTC.

This clone has a handful of counts. The chain is built from TRBV27 and TRBJ1-5; 10 bases are a match to TRBD1. This CDR3 contains 16 residues. Germline CDR1 MNHEY, CDR2 SMNVEV (reference sequence). V trimming: 4 bases; J trimming: 5 bases; junction bases outside the gene matches: 8. The CDR3 protein is CASSSPSTGGYQPQHF. As DNA, the CDR3 is TGTGCCAGCAGTTCCCCTTCGACAGGGGGCTATCAGCCCCAGCATTTT.

Only one count was recorded for this clone. The chain carries TRBV28 and TRBJ2-3; maybe TRBD2 (5 bases). The CDR3 has 14 residues. Per germline, CDR1 MDHEN and CDR2 SYDVKM. Trimming took 2 bases from V and 0 from J, leaving 6 bases between them. The CDR3 here is CASSLGGSTDTQYF. The CDR3 coding sequence is TGTGCCAGCAGTTTAGGAGGCAGCACAGATACGCAGTATTTT. The full variable domain, with the rest looked up from reference TRBV28 and TRBJ2-3, is DVKVTQSSRYLVKRTGEKVFLECVQDMDHENMFWYRQDPGLGLRLIYFSYDVKMKEKGDIPEGYSVSREKKERFSLILESASTNQTSMYLCASSLGGSTDTQYFGPGTRLTVL.

The V and J genes are TRBV7-9 and TRBJ1-4; 9 nucleotides align to TRBD1. Trimming took 5 bases from V and 7 from J; bases not matched to a gene: 14. This CDR3 region has 17 residues. CDR1 is SEHNR, CDR2 FQNEAQ, per germline (reference sequence). For the CDR3, the DNA is TGTGCCAGCAGCAATCCGGGACAGGGTTCGGTTGGTGAAAAACTGTTTTTT. Translated, it gives CASSNPGQGSVGEKLFF.

The chain joins TRBV29-1 to TRBJ2-1; no definite D call. This CDR3 is 12 amino acids long. V dropped 3 bases and J dropped 1 base, with 4 bases sitting between them. Germline V gene data show CDR1 as SQVTM and CDR2 as ANQGSEA. This CDR3 is CSVDRSYNEQFF. CDR3 sequence (DNA): TGCAGCGTTGATCGTTCCTACAATGAGCAGTTCTTC.

The chain links TRBV4-1 to TRBJ2-7; D is ambiguous. Trimming left V 0 bases short and J 7 bases short, with 16 bases between. In germline, CDR1 is MGHRA, CDR2 YSYEKL. This CDR3 has 15 amino acids. CDR3 in DNA: TGCGCCAGCAGCCAAGATCGGTACAGAGAAAGGGAGCAGTACTTC. Amino acids: CASSQDRYREREQYF.

This chain links TRBV7-6 with TRBJ2-3, with D hard to call. CDR3 length: 15 residues. With 2 bases removed from V and 2 bases from J, the gap between germline ends came to 11 bases. Germline values: CDR1 SGHVS, CDR2 FNYEAQ. DNA for the CDR3: TGTGCCAGCAGCTTATCGCGGCCTAACACAGATACGCAGTATTTT. Translating it yields CASSLSRPNTDTQYF.

The genes are TRBV3-1 (or the pseudogene TRBV3-2) and TRBJ2-3, with TRBD2 as a possible D gene (6 bases). This CDR3 spans 15 amino acids. CDR1 and CDR2 (germline): LGHDT, YNNKEL (reference sequence). The V end was cut by 4 bases, the J end by 3 bases, with 14 bases between. In nucleotides, the CDR3 is TGTGCCAGCAGCCTCCTAGCGATGAATACAGATACGCAGTATTTT. It specifies CASSLLAMNTDTQYF.

The rearrangement links TRBV6-2 or TRBV6-3 to TRBJ1-5; 7 bases are shared with TRBD1. The CDR3 contains 15 residues. Germline loops: CDR1 MNHEY, CDR2 SVGEGT. The V and J ends lost 2 bases and 7 bases, in that order; junction bases with no gene match: 8. The CDR3 here is CASSYLTGNGQPQHF. CDR3 in DNA: TGTGCCAGCAGTTACCTGACAGGGAATGGACAGCCCCAGCATTTT.

V gene TRBV19 combines with J gene TRBJ1-1; 9 bases align to TRBD1. CDR3 length: 17 residues. The V segment lost 4 bases and the J segment 0 bases; nucleotides outside the gene matches: 9. Looked up from germline, CDR1 is LNHDA and CDR2 is SQIVND (reference sequence). Here the CDR3 reads CASSSRGTGRLNTEAFF. For the CDR3, the DNA is TGTGCCAGTAGTAGCCGGGGGACAGGGAGACTGAACACTGAAGCTTTCTTT.

The chain employs TRBV30 and TRBJ2-1, with TRBD2 identical over 10 bases. This CDR3 is 16 amino acids long. V dropped 2 bases and J dropped 0; count of bases not matched to a gene: 4. The germline V gene encodes CDR1 GTSNPN and CDR2 SVGIG (reference sequence). CDR3 in amino acids: CAWSLGLADSYNEQFF. Here the CDR3 DNA reads TGTGCCTGGAGTTTAGGACTAGCGGACTCCTACAATGAGCAGTTCTTC.

There are a few counts of this clone. The chain employs TRBV3-1 (or the pseudogene TRBV3-2) and TRBJ2-6, with D possibly TRBD2 on 5 matching bases. V was clipped by 1 base and J by 0 bases, with 19 bases between them. Germline loops: CDR1 LGHDT, CDR2 YNNKEL (reference sequence). The CDR3 covers 20 residues. The CDR3 here is CASSQVAPGNHLSGANVLTF. CDR3 sequence (DNA): TGTGCCAGCAGCCAAGTAGCTCCGGGAAATCACCTCTCTGGGGCCAACGTCCTGACTTTC.

The chain combines TRBV11-3 with TRBJ2-1; tentative D call: TRBD2 (5 bases). The V gene's germline CDR1 is SGHNT and CDR2 YENEEA. The CDR3 loop spans 16 amino acids. Between the trimmed V and J ends, which lost 5 bases and 6 bases, there was a span of 20 bases. The CDR3 DNA follows: TGTGCCAGCAGCCAAGGAGAAGGAGGTTGGAGCAATGAGCAGTTCTTC. It encodes CASSQGEGGWSNEQFF.

The genes are TRBV28 and TRBJ2-3; 15 nucleotides match TRBD2. V lost 3 bases and J lost 3; bases outside the gene matches: 7. The CDR3 loop spans 18 amino acids. Germline CDR1 and CDR2: MDHEN and SYDVKM. CDR3 amino acids: CASSFGLAGGPTTDTQYF. CDR3 nucleotide sequence: TGTGCCAGCAGTTTCGGACTAGCGGGAGGGCCAACGACAGATACGCAGTATTTT.

This clone was seen a handful of times. The rearrangement joins TRBV7-6 to TRBJ1-1; 10 positions match TRBD1. The CDR3 covers 15 residues. The V gene end was trimmed by 4 bases and the J gene end by 2 bases; junction bases not matched to a gene: 4. CDR1 and CDR2 from the germline V gene are SGHVS and FNYEAQ. In nucleotides, the CDR3 is TGTGCCAGCAGCTCAGGACAGGGGGGCAACACTGAAGCTTTCTTT. It specifies CASSSGQGGNTEAFF.

This sequence joins TRBV3-1 (or the pseudogene TRBV3-2) and TRBJ2-3, with 7 bases lining up with TRBD1. Germline loops: CDR1 LGHDT, CDR2 YNNKEL (reference sequence). The length of the CDR3 is 16 residues. The V gene end was trimmed by 4 bases and the J gene end by 4 bases; junction bases not matched to a gene: 11. The CDR3: CASSLRGQGVSDTQYF. Written as DNA, the CDR3 is TGTGCCAGCAGCCTTCGAGGGCAGGGGGTCTCAGATACGCAGTATTTT.

The chain links TRBV29-1 to TRBJ1-1; a weak D match, TRBD1 (5 bases). V lost 3 bases and J 5 bases, leaving 13 bases between the germline ends. This CDR3 comprises 13 residues. CDR1 and CDR2 from the germline V gene are SQVTM and ANQGSEA. This CDR3 reads CSVEGGRGTEAFF. In nucleotides, the CDR3 is TGCAGCGTTGAGGGGGGTAGGGGTACTGAAGCTTTCTTT.

Here the CDR3 DNA reads TGTGCCAGCACCCACGCCGGGGTACACGGCTACACCTTC. Translated: CASTHAGVHGYTF. The chain carries TRBV7-9 and TRBJ1-2; D not resolved. CDR1 SEHNR and CDR2 FQNEAQ come from the germline V gene (reference sequence). This CDR3 contains 13 residues. Trimming removed 7 bases at V and 8 bases at J, with 17 bases between.

The rearrangement joins TRBV7-2 to TRBJ2-5; a possible D gene is TRBD1 (6 bases). The CDR3 sequence is 16 residues long. Trimming cost V 1 base and J 5 bases, with 17 bases left between them. Germline CDR1 and CDR2: SGHTA and FQGNSA. CDR3 coding DNA: TGTGCCAGCAGCTTAGGGGTCAACAGGGACGGGGAGACCCAGTACTTC. Translating gives CASSLGVNRDGETQYF.

The gene calls are TRBV5-4 and TRBJ1-2; D possibly corresponds to TRBD1 (6 bases). The V gene lost 4 bases and the J gene lost 4 bases, with 14 bases spanning the gap. The CDR3 runs to 14 residues. Germline loops: CDR1 SGHNT, CDR2 YYREEE (reference sequence). CDR3: CASSREGVLYGYTF. The CDR3 nucleotides read TGTGCCAGCAGCAGGGAGGGGGTCCTCTATGGCTACACCTTC.

The chain recombines TRBV24-1 with TRBJ2-1, with TRBD1 matching over 7 bases. In germline, CDR1 is KGHDR, CDR2 SFDVKD. There are 16 residues in the CDR3. After removal of 2 bases from V and 1 base from J, the junction contained 4 bases not matched to a gene. As DNA, the CDR3 is TGTGCCACCAGTGATTCCGACAGGGAGTCCTACAATGAGCAGTTCTTC. Amino acids: CATSDSDRESYNEQFF.

The chain uses TRBV7-9 and TRBJ1-1; TRBD1 matches 7 bases. The CDR3 has 14 residues. Germline values: CDR1 SEHNR, CDR2 FQNEAQ (reference sequence). The junction had 9 bases not matched to a gene; V was cut back by 5 bases and J by 6 bases. In DNA form, the CDR3 reads TGTGCCAGCAGCCTCACCAGGGGGGCGTCTGAAGCTTTCTTT. It codes for CASSLTRGASEAFF.

This chain links TRBV3-1 (or the pseudogene TRBV3-2) with TRBJ1-4; TRBD1 matches at 8 bases. The CDR3 has 17 amino acids. The V gene end was trimmed by 5 bases and the J gene end by 5 bases; junction bases not matched to a gene: 13. In germline, CDR1 is LGHDT, CDR2 YNNKEL (reference sequence). The CDR3 protein is CASSYGQGLLLNEKLFF. DNA for the CDR3: TGTGCCAGCAGCTACGGACAGGGATTGCTACTCAATGAAAAACTGTTTTTT.

The CDR3 protein is CASSYSDSFDEQFF. CDR3 sequence (DNA): TGTGCCAGCAGTTACTCCGACTCCTTCGATGAGCAGTTCTTC. The rearrangement links TRBV6-6 to TRBJ2-1; D remains ambiguous. The CDR3 extends over 14 amino acids. Trimming cost V 0 bases and J 8 bases, with 11 bases left between them. Germline-derived CDR1 and CDR2 are MNHNY and SVGAGI (reference sequence).

This chain uses TRBV2 with TRBJ2-5, with 16 nucleotides matching TRBD2. Trimming took 6 bases from V and 5 from J; bases not matched to a gene: 15. This CDR3 comprises 19 residues. Germline V gene sequence: CDR1 SNHLY, CDR2 FYNNEI. This chain's CDR3 is CASSHNLGTSGRARETQYF. The CDR3 DNA reads as TGTGCCAGCAGCCATAATCTGGGGACTAGCGGGAGGGCGCGGGAGACCCAGTACTTC.

CDR3 residues: CASRIGAGQEQFF. The CDR3 DNA sequence: TGTGCCAGCAGAATCGGTGCGGGTCAGGAGCAGTTCTTC. The chain couples TRBV25-1 to TRBJ2-1, with a tentative D call TRBD2 (5 bases). The length of the CDR3 is 13 residues. Trimming removed 6 bases at V and 10 bases at J, with 16 bases between. Germline V gene lookup returns CDR1 MGHDK and CDR2 SYGVNS.

The chain couples TRBV6-1 to TRBJ2-7; possible D gene TRBD2, 5 bases. The CDR3 is 15 amino acids. CDR1 and CDR2 from the germline V gene are MNHNS and SASEGT. The germline V and J ends were trimmed by 2 bases and 5 bases, with 16 bases remaining between them. The CDR3 spells CASSEYISGYDEQYF. The CDR3, as DNA: TGTGCCAGCAGTGAATATATTTCGGGGTACGACGAGCAGTACTTC.